Following are 23 T cell receptor beta chains from one sample sequenced in a study of spatial heterogeneity in lung cancer. MiXCR was run by TCRdb on the 5' RACE reads, yielding one entry per CDR3 protein. The profile shows approximately 6,800 distinct CDR3 sequences, 11% to 15% of them singletons. These receptors lack a known antigen. Points from the study as a whole: How many expanded intratumoral alpha and beta TCRs were present tracked the tumor mutation count, which was a count of nonsynonymous mutations.

Described time point: sample taken at primary tumor resection. This sample comprised lung tumor tissue, obtained at surgery. The source of these receptors is a male donor with early-stage non-small cell lung cancer.

The gene calls are TRBV2 and TRBJ2-7; TRBD2 agrees at 10 bases. The CDR3 is made up of 15 amino acids. Germline V gene data show CDR1 as SNHLY and CDR2 as FYNNEI. V lost 4 bases to trimming and J lost 6 bases; unmatched junction nucleotides: 9. The CDR3 nucleotides read TGTGCCAGCAGTGTTCAAACTAGCGGGATTGGCGAGCAGTACTTC. The encoded protein is CASSVQTSGIGEQYF.

This clonotype was detected ten times or more. The rearrangement links TRBV10-3 to TRBJ2-7, with TRBD2 identical over 8 bases. CDR3 length: 13 amino acids. CDR1 is ENHRY, CDR2 SYGVKD, per germline. V lost 8 bases to trimming and J lost 2 bases; unmatched junction nucleotides: 5. CDR3 sequence reads: CAIAGGVTYEQYF. The CDR3 bases are TGTGCCATCGCGGGAGGTGTCACCTACGAGCAGTACTTC.

This clonotype was seen a few times. The CDR3 spells CSARDGGMGTDTQYF. In DNA form, the CDR3 reads TGCAGTGCTAGAGATGGGGGGATGGGCACAGATACGCAGTATTTT. This sequence joins TRBV20-1 and TRBJ2-3, with D possibly matching TRBD2 (6 bases). The CDR3 runs to 15 residues. V lost 0 bases to trimming and J lost 1 base, with 11 bases between them. CDR1 and CDR2 from the germline V gene are DFQATT and SNEGSKA (reference sequence).

In this sample, this clonotype turned up a few times. The CDR3 bases are TGTGCCAGCAGTTACGAGGGCCCGAACACTGAAGCTTTCTTT. The encoded protein is CASSYEGPNTEAFF. The chain employs TRBV6-2 or TRBV6-3 and TRBJ1-1, with unresolved D. The CDR3 totals 14 residues. V gave up 2 bases and J gave up 1 base, with 8 bases separating them. Germline loops: CDR1 MNHEY, CDR2 SVGEGT.

V usage is TRBV2 and J usage is TRBJ2-7; 7 bases match TRBD2. The junction had 13 bases not matched to a gene; V was cut back by 6 bases and J by 2 bases. The CDR3 has 16 amino acids. Germline values: CDR1 SNHLY, CDR2 FYNNEI. The CDR3 DNA reads as TGTGCCAGCAGCGGAATGCTAGCGGTCGTAACCTACGAGCAGTACTTC. Protein: CASSGMLAVVTYEQYF.

The chain carries TRBV5-1 and TRBJ2-7; no clear D gene. Germline CDR1 SGHRS, CDR2 YFSETQ. The V and J ends lost 0 bases and 1 base respectively, with 8 bases between them. CDR3 size: 14 residues. The chain's CDR3 is CASSLEPGSYEQYF. CDR3 coding DNA: TGCGCCAGCAGCTTGGAGCCTGGTTCCTACGAGCAGTACTTC.

This clonotype was detected many times. This chain links TRBV5-6 with TRBJ2-5, with 7 bases aligning to TRBD2. V lost 2 bases and J lost 9; bases outside the gene matches: 10. The CDR3 extends over 14 amino acids. The germline gives CDR1 SGHDT, CDR2 YYEEEE. The CDR3 sequence is CASSFMSSGSSQYF. Here the CDR3 DNA reads TGTGCCAGCAGCTTTATGTCTAGCGGCTCCTCCCAGTACTTC.

This clonotype was seen many times. The chain carries TRBV10-3 and TRBJ2-2; TRBD2 is a possible D gene (6 bases). This CDR3 is 15 amino acids long. Germline CDR1 is ENHRY and CDR2 is SYGVKD. V was shortened by 6 bases and J by 2 bases, with 13 bases between the two germline ends. The CDR3 region has the DNA TGTGCCATCAGCTTTGCGGGACTTAACACCGGGGAGCTGTTTTTT. It translates to CAISFAGLNTGELFF.

The rearrangement joins TRBV20-1 to TRBJ2-1, with no clear D. Germline CDR1 and CDR2: DFQATT and SNEGSKA (reference sequence). The CDR3 runs 14 residues. Deletions cut 6 bases from V and 0 bases from J, with 12 bases between. In DNA form, the CDR3 reads TGCAGTGCCGGCCGGAAGGACTCCTACAATGAGCAGTTCTTC. Translation: CSAGRKDSYNEQFF.

The chain couples TRBV20-1 to TRBJ2-1; 8 bases line up with TRBD1. This CDR3 contains 15 residues. The junction had 9 bases not matched to a gene; V was cut back by 6 bases and J by 2 bases. Germline V gene sequence: CDR1 DFQATT, CDR2 SNEGSKA (reference sequence). DNA of the CDR3: TGCAGTGCCCAAGGACAGGGTAAAACCTACAATGAGCAGTTCTTC. Encoded protein: CSAQGQGKTYNEQFF.

Ten or more counts support this clonotype. The J gene is TRBJ2-1, the V gene TRBV5-1; 9 bases align to TRBD2. CDR1 SGHRS and CDR2 YFSETQ come from the germline V gene. The trim removed 4 bases at V and 5 bases at J, leaving 4 bases unmatched. The CDR3 length is 14 residues. For the CDR3, the DNA is TGCGCCAGCAGCGGGGGACTAGCCCACAATGAGCAGTTCTTC. Translation gives CASSGGLAHNEQFF.

This clonotype is medium-sized within its sample. The genes are TRBV3-1 and TRBJ1-4; 8 bases fit TRBD1. The CDR3 extends over 14 amino acids. CDR1 is LGHDT, CDR2 YNNKEL, per germline (reference sequence). The V and J ends lost 4 bases and 7 bases, in that order; junction bases with no gene match: 5. The DNA for the CDR3 is TGTGCCAGCAGCCCGACAGGGGTCGGTGAAAAACTGTTTTTT. Translating it yields CASSPTGVGEKLFF.

The chain recombines TRBV5-1 with TRBJ1-1; no definite D call. V lost 0 bases and J 5 bases, leaving 11 bases between the germline ends. Germline V gene sequence: CDR1 SGHRS, CDR2 YFSETQ. The CDR3 runs to 14 residues. In DNA form, the CDR3 reads TGCGCCAGCAGCTTGGACGCTTGGGCGACTGAAGCTTTCTTT. Protein product: CASSLDAWATEAFF.

The rearrangement uses TRBV7-6 and TRBJ1-4; no clear D. Germline V gene lookup returns CDR1 SGHVS and CDR2 FNYEAQ. The germline V and J ends were trimmed by 5 bases and 5 bases, with 9 bases remaining between them. The CDR3 is made up of 13 amino acids. DNA for the CDR3: TGTGCCAGCAGCCGAACCGGGAATGAAAAACTGTTTTTT. Translating it yields CASSRTGNEKLFF.

By sample fraction, this clonotype is medium-sized. V is TRBV18 and J is TRBJ1-2; D is unresolved. V was cut by 2 bases and J by 5 bases, with 15 bases left in between. CDR1 KGHSH and CDR2 LQKENI come from the germline V gene. The CDR3 loop spans 15 amino acids. CDR3 bases: TGTGCCAGCTCACCATTTGAGGGTAACTTTTATGGCTACACCTTC. This translates into CASSPFEGNFYGYTF.

In this sample, this clonotype is medium-sized. The chain joins TRBV9 to TRBJ1-1, with D possibly being TRBD1 (5 bases). Per germline, CDR1 SGDLS and CDR2 YYNGEE. This CDR3 comprises 13 residues. V was cut by 1 base and J by 1 base, with 5 bases left in between. This CDR3 reads CASSVTGNTEAFF. In DNA, the CDR3 is TGTGCCAGCAGCGTAACAGGGAACACTGAAGCTTTCTTT.

The rearrangement links TRBV7-9 to TRBJ2-6; TRBD1 might be the D (6 bases). V dropped 6 bases and J dropped 0 bases, with 9 bases sitting between them. Per germline, CDR1 SEHNR and CDR2 FQNEAQ (reference sequence). The CDR3 is 15 amino acids. The CDR3 here is CASSPQGSGANVLTF. As DNA, the CDR3 is TGTGCCAGCAGTCCACAGGGCTCTGGGGCCAACGTCCTGACTTTC.

The table lists this clonotype with a few counts. The chain recombines TRBV20-1 with TRBJ2-3; D remains unclear. Between the trimmed V and J ends, which lost 5 bases and 3 bases, there was a span of 9 bases. Germline V gives CDR1 DFQATT, CDR2 SNEGSKA (reference sequence). The CDR3 has 12 amino acids. CDR3 sequence: CSAFTRTDTQYF. In DNA, the CDR3 is TGCAGTGCTTTTACCCGGACAGATACGCAGTATTTT.

By share, this clonotype ranks as medium-sized. The chain joins TRBV29-1 to TRBJ2-3, with D perhaps matching TRBD1 (5 bases). The CDR3 is 13 residues long. Looked up from germline, CDR1 is SQVTM and CDR2 is ANQGSEA. The V gene lost 6 bases and the J gene lost 5 bases, with 15 bases spanning the gap. Here the CDR3 reads CSVKGALGDTQYF. The CDR3 DNA sequence: TGCAGCGTAAAAGGGGCTCTTGGAGATACGCAGTATTTT.

This clonotype was recorded at least ten times. The chain joins TRBV12-3 or TRBV12-4 to TRBJ2-6; no clear D gene. V lost 7 bases and J 0 bases, leaving 7 bases between the germline ends. The length of the CDR3 is 14 residues. The CDR3 bases are TGTGCCAGCACCCTTAGCTCTGGGGCCAACGTCCTGACTTTC. Translation gives CASTLSSGANVLTF.

This clonotype showed up many times. This chain links TRBV29-1 with TRBJ2-3, with 9 bases identical to TRBD1. Germline V gives CDR1 SQVTM, CDR2 ANQGSEA. This CDR3 has 13 residues. The ends lost 5 bases at V and 2 bases at J; junction bases unmatched: 2. CDR3 DNA: TGCAGCGTTAGGACAGGGGACACAGATACGCAGTATTTT. Translated, it gives CSVRTGDTDTQYF.

In its sample, this clonotype was seen a few times. The chain uses TRBV27 and TRBJ2-7, with no clear D. V gave up 3 bases and J gave up 1 base, with 10 bases separating them. Germline-derived CDR1 and CDR2 are MNHEY and SMNVEV (reference sequence). This CDR3 contains 14 residues. DNA of the CDR3: TGTGCCAGCAGTTTGACTCTCCTATCCTACGAGCAGTACTTC. Its translation is CASSLTLLSYEQYF.

In this sample, this clonotype is medium-sized. CDR3 protein: CASSLAGGGGVNTEAFF. CDR3 DNA: TGTGCCAGCAGCTTGGCCGGCGGCGGTGGGGTGAACACTGAAGCTTTCTTT. V gene TRBV5-4 combines with J gene TRBJ1-1, with unresolved D. CDR1 and CDR2 from the germline V gene are SGHNT and YYREEE (reference sequence). The CDR3 runs to 17 residues. V was clipped by 0 bases and J by 0 bases, with 15 bases between them.